This T cell receptor (beta chain) is from a study of blood T cell repertoires in COVID-19. Across the whole study: Specimens from acute and convalescent COVID-19 originated in the United States, Italy and Spain.

The CDR3 has 13 residues. The ends lost 6 bases at V and 4 bases at J; junction bases unmatched: 4. The germline gives CDR1 SGHTA, CDR2 FQGTGA. The method was immunoSEQ multiplex PCR; TCRdb's version includes in-frame clones alone and lacks a portion of them. This table holds roughly 100,000 clones, over 75% found once. The chain recombines TRBV7-3 with TRBJ1-1; 8 bases map to TRBD1. This receptor was taken from a man older than 75 with acute or convalescent COVID-19. Sequencing was performed on peripheral blood. The chain's CDR3 is CASRTGVGTEAFF. As DNA, the CDR3 is TGTGCCAGCAGGACAGGGGTCGGCACTGAAGCTTTCTTT. Together with reference TRBV7-3 and TRBJ1-1, the CDR3 gives the full variable domain: GAGVSQTPSNKVTEKGKYVELRCDPISGHTALYWYRQSLGQGPEFLIYFQGTGAADDSGLPNDRFFAVRPEGSVSTLKIQRTERGDSAVYLCASRTGVGTEAFFGQGTRLTVV.